This passage covers 8 T cell receptor beta chains from one sample sequenced in a study of shared clonotypes between healthy human individuals. This table comes from immunoSEQ multiplex PCR, and its TCRdb copy is limited to in-frame clones, with some not included. Here the sample spans about 2 million clones, approximately 95% being singletons. Sequencing was carried out using naive CD4+ T cells sorted from blood. Regarding subset: CD45RA+ positively selected. The receptors originated from a man aged 18-30 years in good health.

In regard to this clone: This could be a read error, since a much larger clone is one nucleotide away. The V gene is TRBV11-2, the J gene TRBJ1-1; D gene uncertain. The CDR3 spans 13 residues. Germline V gives CDR1 SGHAT, CDR2 FQNNGV. The CDR3 here is CASSLHGNTGAFF. The CDR3 region has the DNA TGTGCCAGCAGCTTACACGGTAACACTGGAGCTTTCTTT. Together with reference TRBV11-2 and TRBJ1-1, the CDR3 gives the full variable domain: EAGVAQSPRYKIIEKRQSVAFWCNPISGHATLYWYQQILGQGPKLLIQFQNNGVVDDSQLPKDRFSAERLKGVDSTLKIQPAKLEDSAVYLCASSLHGNTGAFFGQGTRLTVV.

This clone was seen once. The rearrangement uses TRBV28 and TRBJ1-1; D is undetermined. The germline V and J ends were trimmed by 4 bases and 4 bases, with 16 bases remaining between them. The CDR3 contains 15 residues. Germline-derived CDR1 and CDR2 are MDHEN and SYDVKM. This CDR3 is CASSWAPQHPTEAFF. Written as DNA, the CDR3 is TGTGCCAGCAGTTGGGCCCCTCAACACCCCACTGAAGCTTTCTTT.

The chain is built from TRBV7-9 and TRBJ1-6, with 7 nucleotides matching TRBD1. Germline V gene lookup returns CDR1 SEHNR and CDR2 FQNEAQ (reference sequence). This CDR3 is built from 14 residues. The ends lost 5 bases at V and 9 bases at J; junction bases unmatched: 7. CDR3 protein: CASSQKGAASPLHF. DNA for the CDR3: TGTGCCAGCAGCCAAAAGGGGGCAGCTTCACCCCTCCACTTT.

Written as DNA, the CDR3 is TGTGCCAGCAGCGAATCCCCCGACTATGGCTACACCTTC. It yields the protein CASSESPDYGYTF. This chain links TRBV7-3 with TRBJ1-2; D not certain. CDR1 is SGHTA and CDR2 is FQGTGA in the germline V gene. V lost 5 bases to trimming and J lost 3 bases, with 10 bases between them. The CDR3 extends over 13 amino acids.

CDR3 bases: TGTGCCAGCAGTCGGGACAGAGAGCAGTACTTC. Protein product: CASSRDREQYF. This chain joins TRBV27 and TRBJ2-7; 7 nucleotides agree with TRBD1. CDR3 length: 11 amino acids. V trimming: 5 bases; J trimming: 7 bases; junction bases outside the gene matches: 2. Germline V gene sequence: CDR1 MNHEY, CDR2 SMNVEV (reference sequence).

The chain carries TRBV7-8 and TRBJ2-7, with D perhaps matching TRBD1 (6 bases). The CDR3 sequence is 15 residues long. Germline V CDR1 and CDR2: SGHVS, FQNEAQ. V lost 5 bases and J 1 base, leaving 15 bases between the germline ends. CDR3 nucleotide sequence: TGTGCCAGCAGCCTCGGTCCGCAGGGGTCCTACGAGCAGTACTTC. Its protein product is CASSLGPQGSYEQYF.

The CDR3 reads CASSLMSGSTDTQYF. DNA of the CDR3: TGTGCCAGCAGCTTGATGAGCGGTTCCACAGATACGCAGTATTTT. This chain joins TRBV5-4 and TRBJ2-3; tentative D call: TRBD2 (5 bases). Germline loops: CDR1 SGHNT, CDR2 YYREEE (reference sequence). V was shortened by 1 base and J by 2 bases, with 11 bases between the two germline ends. This CDR3 comprises 15 residues.

This clone was detected once. This chain connects TRBV25-1 to TRBJ1-3; weak D call: TRBD1 (5 bases). V was trimmed by 6 bases and J by 4 bases, leaving 19 bases between them. CDR1 is MGHDK and CDR2 is SYGVNS in the germline V gene. This CDR3 comprises 16 residues. CDR3 nucleotides: TGTGCCAGCAGCCCCGCCCCCGGACAATCGGGAAACACCATATATTTT. Protein: CASSPAPGQSGNTIYF.